The present entry profiles one T cell receptor (beta chain) with its context. Its antigen remains unidentified. The input lacks base qualities; no much larger clone sits a single base away. Donors were patients with melanoma. The data stem from a study of CD4+ T cells in melanoma (dated by TCRdb to 2022 to 2024). About the investigation overall: The study examined neoantigen-specific CD4+ T cells in human melanoma.

The germline V gene provides CDR1 SGHTA and CDR2 FQGNSA. Unmatched junction bases come to 6, with V trimmed by 2 bases and J by 8 bases. CDR3 length: 15 amino acids, cysteine to phenylalanine. This entry keeps only the CDR3 DNA: 45 bases, framed from base 1. Findings and caveats that apply to the study as a whole: Neoantigen-specific CD4+ T cells were reported to be correlated with the function of CD8+ T cells, macrophages and B cells. Neoantigen-specific CD4+ T cells in melanoma were reported to have a range of differentiation states.

The receptor library was made with the immunoSEQ multiplex PCR assay. The table was pulled from immuneACCESS by TCRdb, which kept in-frame rearrangements only. Such tables lose some clones; where checked, under half of the loss comes from unresolved V genes, and the rest has no known cause. The sample table contains about 140,000 clones; only one count was recorded for 92% of them. The top ten clones comprise less than 2% of the sample. This chain is built from TRBV7-2 and TRBJ2-3, and 11 junctional nucleotides match TRBD2. This TCR was sampled from a human donor with melanoma. CDR3 protein: CASSLSLAGGPTQYF. The nucleotide sequence is TGTGCCAGCAGCTTATCTCTAGCGGGGGGCCCTACGCAGTATTTT.